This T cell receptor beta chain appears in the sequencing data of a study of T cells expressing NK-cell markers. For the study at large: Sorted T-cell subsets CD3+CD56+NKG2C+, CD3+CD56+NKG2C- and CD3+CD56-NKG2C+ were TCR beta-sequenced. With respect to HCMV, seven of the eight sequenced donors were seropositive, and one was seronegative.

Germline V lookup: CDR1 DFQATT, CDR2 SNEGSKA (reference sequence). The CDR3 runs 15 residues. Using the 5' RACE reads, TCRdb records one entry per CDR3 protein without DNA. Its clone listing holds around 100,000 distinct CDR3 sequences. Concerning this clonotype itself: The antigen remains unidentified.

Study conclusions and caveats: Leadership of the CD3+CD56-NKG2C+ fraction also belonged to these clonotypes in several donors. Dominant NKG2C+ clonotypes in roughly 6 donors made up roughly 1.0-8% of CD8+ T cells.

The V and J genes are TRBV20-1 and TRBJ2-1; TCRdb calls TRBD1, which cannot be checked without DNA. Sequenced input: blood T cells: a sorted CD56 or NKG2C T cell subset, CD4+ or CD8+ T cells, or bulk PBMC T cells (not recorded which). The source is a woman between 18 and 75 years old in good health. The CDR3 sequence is CSARGWTGDNNEQFF.